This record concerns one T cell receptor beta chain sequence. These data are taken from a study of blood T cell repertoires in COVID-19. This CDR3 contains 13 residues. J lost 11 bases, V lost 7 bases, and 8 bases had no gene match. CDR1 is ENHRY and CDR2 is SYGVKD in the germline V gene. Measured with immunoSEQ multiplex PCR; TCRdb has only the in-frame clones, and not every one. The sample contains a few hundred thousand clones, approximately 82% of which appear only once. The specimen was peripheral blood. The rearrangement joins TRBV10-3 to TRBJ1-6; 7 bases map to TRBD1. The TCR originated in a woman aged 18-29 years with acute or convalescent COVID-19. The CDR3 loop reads CAITEDRMPPLHF. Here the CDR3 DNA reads TGTGCCATCACCGAGGACAGGATGCCACCCCTCCACTTT.